Detailed here is one T cell receptor (beta chain). This entry is derived from a study of cytomegalovirus exposure and HLA in healthy donors. The germline gives CDR1 SGHTA, CDR2 FQGNSA. The CDR3 has 17 residues. The germline V and J ends were trimmed by 1 base and 2 bases, with 18 bases remaining between them. TCRdb's table, derived via immunoSEQ multiplex PCR, lists solely in-frame clones and lacks some. The data hold roughly 140,000 clones, with roughly 89% observed a single time. The chain joins TRBV7-2 to TRBJ2-7, with D possibly TRBD2 on 5 matching bases. The clonotype comes from a young woman in good health and CMV-seropositive. The sample comprised PBMCs. The CDR3 spells CASSLDLGGLKTYEQYF. The DNA of the CDR3 is TGTGCCAGCAGCTTAGATTTAGGCGGACTTAAAACCTACGAGCAGTACTTC.